This entry lists 10 T cell receptor beta chains sequenced from one sample in a study of shared clonotypes between healthy human individuals. Sequencing was performed with immunoSEQ multiplex PCR; in TCRdb, only in-frame clones are kept and a portion is missing. The data hold 450,000 to 650,000 clones, with roughly 79% observed a single time. Sample: PBMCs. The receptors originated from a woman in her thirties or forties in good health. Some clones in this sample may be carry-over from other donors' samples.

This clone occurred a few times. The gene calls are TRBV9 and TRBJ1-3; D is unresolved. Trimming pared 0 bases from V and 1 base from J, leaving 5 bases between. The CDR3 covers 14 residues. The germline V gene has CDR1 SGDLS and CDR2 YYNGEE. The CDR3 loop is CASSVEHSGNTIYF. The CDR3, as DNA: TGTGCCAGCAGCGTAGAGCATTCTGGAAACACCATATATTTT.

The V and J genes are TRBV6-5 and TRBJ2-7, with D possibly matching TRBD1 (5 bases). Germline V gene data show CDR1 as MNHEY and CDR2 as SVGAGI. Trimming stripped 11 bases from V and 1 base from J, with 12 bases between. This CDR3 is built from 12 residues. This chain's CDR3 is CAVQTDSYEQYF. For the CDR3, the DNA is TGTGCCGTTCAGACAGATTCCTACGAGCAGTACTTC.

As for this clone: Being one base from a much bigger clone, this may be a read error. This chain connects TRBV7-6 to TRBJ2-5; 9 positions agree with TRBD2. The CDR3 consists of 15 residues. Trimming removed 5 bases from V and 5 bases from J; junction bases left unmatched: 9. Looked up from germline, CDR1 is SGHVS and CDR2 is FNYEAQ. CDR3 coding DNA: TGTGCCAGCAGCCCGACTAGCGGAGGGGCGGAGACCCAGTACTTC. This sequence encodes CASSPTSGGAETQYF.

V usage is TRBV4-1 and J usage is TRBJ2-7, with 9 bases matching TRBD1. This CDR3 region has 15 residues. V shed 4 bases, J shed 3 bases, and the junction held 7 bases outside the gene matches. Germline lookup yields CDR1 MGHRA and CDR2 YSYEKL. The CDR3 DNA is TGCGCCAGCAGCCCGAGGACAGGGGACATCTACGAGCAGTACTTC. It encodes CASSPRTGDIYEQYF.

The rearrangement joins TRBV28 to TRBJ2-1, with D unresolved. Germline CDR1 is MDHEN and CDR2 is SYDVKM. The CDR3 length is 12 residues. V gave up 8 bases and J gave up 15 bases, with 20 bases separating them. The CDR3: CASFGRLGGWFF. CDR3 coding DNA: TGTGCCAGCTTCGGCCGCCTCGGTGGGTGGTTCTTC.

The chain carries TRBV27 and TRBJ2-7, with TRBD1 matching 7 bases. V shed 0 bases, J shed 6 bases, and the junction held 5 bases outside the gene matches. The CDR3 length is 14 residues. The germline V gene has CDR1 MNHEY and CDR2 SMNVEV (reference sequence). CDR3 DNA sequence: TGTGCCAGCAGTTTATCCCGACAGGGTGGCGAGCAGTACTTC. Amino acid sequence: CASSLSRQGGEQYF.

This clone appeared once. This chain joins TRBV6-5 and TRBJ2-7; D is possibly TRBD1 or TRBD2 (6 bases each). The CDR3 sequence is 15 residues long. The germline V gene has CDR1 MNHEY and CDR2 SVGAGI. V shed 7 bases and J shed 5 bases, with 21 bases lying between them. CDR3: CASKNPGLGGNEQYF. The CDR3 DNA follows: TGTGCCAGCAAAAACCCGGGATTGGGGGGCAACGAGCAGTACTTC.

V and J are TRBV2 and TRBJ1-5; weak D call: TRBD1 (6 bases). Per the germline V gene, CDR1 is SNHLY and CDR2 is FYNNEI. The CDR3 runs 14 residues. V dropped 5 bases and J dropped 5 bases, with 13 bases sitting between them. The CDR3 here is CASSLRQDYQPQHF. The CDR3 DNA reads TGTGCCAGCAGTCTACGACAGGACTATCAGCCCCAGCATTTT.

This chain joins TRBV7-6 and TRBJ2-1, with D unclear. CDR1 is SGHVS, CDR2 FNYEAQ, per germline. CDR3 size: 13 residues. Trimming shortened V by 3 bases and J by 7 bases, and 10 bases separated the two germline ends. The CDR3 DNA reads as TGTGCCAGCAGCTTTTATCAGGCGAATGAGCAGTTCTTC. It yields the protein CASSFYQANEQFF.

V and J are TRBV7-2 and TRBJ2-7; either TRBD1 or TRBD2 may supply D (6 bases each). V lost 7 bases and J lost 2, with 15 bases in between. CDR1 and CDR2 (germline): SGHTA, FQGNSA. This CDR3 is built from 14 residues. The CDR3 DNA is TGTGCCAGCACCCGACAGGAGGGCACCTACGAGCAGTACTTC. Its protein product is CASTRQEGTYEQYF.